Each of the 20 T cell receptor beta chains below was sequenced from the same sample in a study of T cells in localized non-small cell lung cancer. Profiling relied on immunoSEQ multiplex PCR, and the TCRdb table lists in-frame clones only, not all of them. Of about 23,000 clones in the sample, roughly 91% are singletons; the top ten hold less than 15%. This specimen was peripheral blood, taken before any cancer treatment. These receptors were taken from a male donor at least 60 years old with stage I lung adenocarcinoma.

This clone was seen more than once but under ten times. V usage is TRBV6-5 and J usage is TRBJ2-2; no clear D gene. CDR3 length: 16 amino acids. V was cut by 4 bases and J by 4 bases, with 16 bases left in between. CDR1 is MNHEY and CDR2 is SVGAGI in the germline V gene. CDR3: CASSFQPVQGTGELFF. Written as DNA, the CDR3 is TGTGCCAGCAGTTTCCAGCCCGTTCAAGGCACCGGGGAGCTGTTTTTT.

This clone was detected only once. The chain links TRBV5-4 to TRBJ1-5, with 8 bases lining up with TRBD1. The CDR3 covers 15 residues. The V gene end was trimmed by 0 bases and the J gene end by 1 base; junction bases not matched to a gene: 0. Germline values: CDR1 SGHNT, CDR2 YYREEE (reference sequence). The CDR3 sequence is CASSLGQGSNQPQHF. CDR3 coding DNA: TGTGCCAGCAGCTTGGGACAGGGGAGCAATCAGCCCCAGCATTTT.

The genes are TRBV27 and TRBJ1-1; D is perhaps TRBD1 (6 bases). The germline V gene encodes CDR1 MNHEY and CDR2 SMNVEV (reference sequence). The V end lost 3 bases, the J end lost 0 bases, and 11 bases lay between the germline ends. The CDR3 loop spans 15 amino acids. Here the CDR3 reads CASSLGGGMNTEAFF. CDR3 DNA sequence: TGTGCCAGCAGTTTGGGAGGGGGAATGAACACTGAAGCTTTCTTT.

The rearrangement joins TRBV18 to TRBJ1-1; TRBD1 matches 8 bases. The CDR3 consists of 15 residues. Germline V gene sequence: CDR1 KGHSH, CDR2 LQKENI. Trimming cost V 3 bases and J 1 base; bases outside gene matches: 4. CDR3 amino acids: CASSPSDRGNTEAFF. The DNA of the CDR3 is TGTGCCAGCTCACCGTCAGACAGGGGGAACACTGAAGCTTTCTTT.

The chain recombines TRBV15 with TRBJ1-3; the D is unclear. This CDR3 is 15 amino acids long. V lost 5 bases, J lost 0 bases, and 11 bases lay in between. Germline V gives CDR1 LNHNV, CDR2 YYDKDF (reference sequence). Here the CDR3 reads CATSLQESSGNTIYF. CDR3 nucleotides: TGTGCCACCAGCCTTCAGGAGAGCTCTGGAAACACCATATATTTT. Full variable domain (rest looked up from reference TRBV15 and TRBJ1-3): DAMVIQNPRYQVTQFGKPVTLSCSQTLNHNVMYWYQQKSSQAPKLLFHYYDKDFNNEADTPDNFQSRRPNTSFCFLDIRSPGLGDTAMYLCATSLQESSGNTIYFGEGSWLTVV.

J is TRBJ2-1 and V is TRBV19, with 8 bases that match TRBD1. CDR1 is LNHDA and CDR2 is SQIVND in the germline V gene (reference sequence). V dropped 6 bases and J dropped 3; count of bases not matched to a gene: 10. The length of the CDR3 is 16 residues. Written as DNA, the CDR3 is TGTGCCAGTAGAGGGGTGAGGACAGGGAGCTACAATGAGCAGTTCTTC. This encodes CASRGVRTGSYNEQFF.

This rearrangement joins TRBV29-1 to TRBJ2-5, with TRBD2 as a possible D gene (6 bases). Germline CDR1 is SQVTM and CDR2 is ANQGSEA. V was cut by 6 bases and J by 5 bases, with 19 bases left in between. The CDR3 spans 14 residues. The CDR3 DNA reads as TGCAGCGTGAATAGCGGTTACAGGATGGAGACCCAGTACTTC. Protein sequence: CSVNSGYRMETQYF.

V and J are TRBV6-1 and TRBJ1-5; D unresolved. Germline V gene lookup returns CDR1 MNHNS and CDR2 SASEGT. The ends were cut back, 8 bases at V and 3 bases at J, with 14 bases in the middle. The CDR3 totals 14 residues. The CDR3 loop reads CASHGPATNQPQHF. Here the CDR3 DNA reads TGTGCCAGCCACGGCCCTGCAACCAATCAGCCCCAGCATTTT.

V usage is TRBV13 and J usage is TRBJ1-2; 7 bases map to TRBD1. The CDR3 is made up of 14 amino acids. Trimming at V came to 6 bases and at J to 2 bases, leaving 6 bases not matched to a gene. CDR1 and CDR2 from the germline V gene are PRHDT and FYEKMQ (reference sequence). Written as DNA, the CDR3 is TGTGCCAGCAGACGGACAGGTGACAACTATGGCTACACCTTC. Encoded protein: CASRRTGDNYGYTF.

This sequence joins TRBV5-1 and TRBJ2-1, with 7 bases matching TRBD2. CDR1 and CDR2 (germline): SGHRS, YFSETQ. The V gene end was trimmed by 2 bases and the J gene end by 5 bases; junction bases not matched to a gene: 7. The CDR3 runs 15 residues. CDR3 residues: CASSLEAGADNEQFF. CDR3 coding DNA: TGCGCCAGCAGCTTAGAGGCGGGAGCTGACAATGAGCAGTTCTTC.

The table lists this clone with a few counts. V and J are TRBV6-5 and TRBJ2-1; D possibly matches TRBD1 or TRBD2 (5 bases each). The CDR3 spans 14 residues. Trimming removed 5 bases at V and 8 bases at J, with 16 bases between. In germline, CDR1 is MNHEY, CDR2 SVGAGI. CDR3 DNA: TGTGCCAGCAGTAACCGGGACCTTATCGATGAGCAGTTCTTC. Its translation is CASSNRDLIDEQFF.

This chain uses TRBV6-1 with TRBJ1-2; a weak D match, TRBD1 (6 bases). The CDR3 is 15 amino acids. CDR1 is MNHNS and CDR2 is SASEGT in the germline V gene. Trimming removed 0 bases from V and 6 bases from J, with 14 bases in between. CDR3 sequence (DNA): TGTGCCAGCAGTGAAGCGGGGAGGGGGGCGCATGGCTACACCTTC. It translates to CASSEAGRGAHGYTF.

This chain joins TRBV7-2 and TRBJ2-7; D is uncertain. From germline, CDR1 is SGHTA and CDR2 FQGNSA. The V and J ends lost 4 bases and 2 bases respectively, with 12 bases between them. CDR3 size: 14 residues. Here the CDR3 DNA reads TGTGCCAGCAGCTCCATGGCCGGCCCCTACGAGCAGTACTTC. Translating gives CASSSMAGPYEQYF.

The V call is TRBV11-1, the J call TRBJ2-6, with D unclear. The CDR3 is 16 amino acids. V was shortened by 1 base and J by 0 bases, with 7 bases between the two germline ends. CDR1 SGHAT and CDR2 FQDESV come from the germline V gene (reference sequence). The CDR3 DNA follows: TGTGCCAGCAGCTTAGTATCGTCCTCTGGGGCCAACGTCCTGACTTTC. Its protein is CASSLVSSSGANVLTF.

V and J are TRBV7-9 and TRBJ1-6; possible D gene TRBD1, 5 bases. V shed 4 bases and J shed 0 bases, with 13 bases lying between them. Germline-derived CDR1 and CDR2 are SEHNR and FQNEAQ (reference sequence). The CDR3 is 17 amino acids. The CDR3 DNA reads as TGTGCCAGCAGCTCATCTGGGGGTTTCTCCTATAATTCACCCCTCCACTTT. Its translation: CASSSSGGFSYNSPLHF.

The rearrangement uses TRBV7-2 and TRBJ2-2; the D gene is possibly TRBD2 (6 bases). Trimming cost V 6 bases and J 0 bases, with 17 bases left between them. Germline V gives CDR1 SGHTA, CDR2 FQGNSA. The CDR3 contains 17 residues. DNA of the CDR3: TGTGCCAGCAGACATACCGGGAGCCCGACGAACACCGGGGAGCTGTTTTTT. It specifies CASRHTGSPTNTGELFF.

The J gene is TRBJ2-2, the V gene TRBV10-1; D uncertain. Trimming removed 6 bases from V and 0 bases from J, with 8 bases in between. Germline loops: CDR1 WNHNN, CDR2 SYGVQD (reference sequence). The CDR3 contains 14 residues. CDR3 sequence: CASSRPPNTGELFF. DNA for the CDR3: TGCGCCAGCAGCCGGCCCCCGAACACCGGGGAGCTGTTTTTT.

The rearrangement links TRBV18 to TRBJ1-6; D gene unclear. The CDR3 is 17 residues long. Trimming pared 3 bases from V and 5 bases from J, leaving 17 bases between. Germline CDR1 KGHSH, CDR2 LQKENI. The CDR3 DNA reads as TGTGCCAGCTCACCCGCCGCGTGGAGGCGGGATAATTCACCCCTCCACTTT. This translates into CASSPAAWRRDNSPLHF.

The V call is TRBV5-1, the J call TRBJ2-5; 8 bases fit TRBD1. The germline CDR1 and CDR2 sequences are SGHRS and YFSETQ. The CDR3 has 15 amino acids. V lost 4 bases and J lost 1; bases outside the gene matches: 6. The CDR3 reads CASSPGQGRQETQYF. CDR3 DNA: TGCGCCAGCAGCCCCGGACAGGGTCGCCAAGAGACCCAGTACTTC.

The rearrangement links TRBV19 to TRBJ2-7; the match to TRBD2 covers 7 bases. This CDR3 has 18 amino acids. CDR1 LNHDA and CDR2 SQIVND come from the germline V gene (reference sequence). Trimming removed 0 bases from V and 0 bases from J; junction bases left unmatched: 11. CDR3 loop: CASSIDIPSGGTSYEQYF. CDR3 coding DNA: TGTGCCAGTAGTATAGATATACCTAGCGGAGGAACCTCCTACGAGCAGTACTTC.